This T cell receptor (beta chain) was observed in a study of blood T cell repertoires in COVID-19 (TCRdb year 2020). As for the study more broadly: Collaborator samples came from the United States, Italy and Spain and covered acute and convalescent phases of COVID-19. Samples were obtained from the ongoing ImmuneRACE study (first 160 participants) and from some 1,300 subjects provided by 6 global collaborators. The prospective study material was composed of cDNA or gDNA derived from T cells, B-cell-depleted T cells, or PBMCs. The repertoires were released in a freely available public database intended as a resource for research on the immune response to SARS-CoV-2. A de-identified subject ID, COVID-19 status, age in years and sex were almost always included in the sample metadata. Subjects who had been exposed to COVID-19, were actively infected with it, or had recovered from it provided the deeply sampled blood TCRbeta repertoires that made up the dataset. HLA class I and class II types, where available, came from metadata supplied by the sample provider rather than from assay-based typing.

General findings and caveats noted by the study authors: Clinical and demographic metadata were provided uncurated, with the amount varying by source and participant.

The immunoSEQ Assay, a bias-controlled multiplex PCR, was used to amplify TCRbeta CDR3 regions from genomic DNA. The paper's processing steps were these. Within the assay, amplification of reference gene primers was used to estimate how many nucleated cells each sample contained. Sequence reads were collapsed and filtered to measure the absolute abundance of every unique TCRbeta CDR3 rearrangement. Productive Simpson clonality was computed per sample as the square root of Simpson's diversity index over productive rearrangements. TCRdb's version of the immuneACCESS table is confined to in-frame rearrangements and falls short of the full clone set. An unresolved V gene accounts for under half of the shortfall where checked; the remainder is of unknown origin. V, J and clone size reflect that table, while D and trimming were determined from the DNA. The sample yields around 140,000 clones; roughly nine tenths were counted once. The ten largest clonotypes hold roughly 1.6% of the sample.

About this clone itself: Its binding antigen is unknown. Within one base of it there is no much larger clone, and no base qualities were kept.

In the germline V gene, CDR1 corresponds to MRHNA and CDR2 to SNTAGT. Taken from cysteine to phenylalanine, the CDR3 has 15 residues. Only the CDR3 DNA stays, 45 bases, in frame from base 1. Unmatched junction bases come to 10, with V trimmed by 6 bases and J by 4 bases. Whole blood was collected in K2EDTA tubes by collaborating institutions according to the institutions' own protocols. For TCRbeta analysis, collaborator samples were shipped as frozen whole blood, as isolated PBMCs, or as DNA extracted from either sample type. The sequenced sample was peripheral blood. Here the chain combines TRBV6-4 and TRBJ1-2; TRBD1 agrees with 8 junctional bases. The sequence was obtained from a human donor in a cohort sampled during active COVID-19. The nucleotide sequence is TGTGCCAGCAGGGAGGGACAGGACCCCTTCTATGGCTACACCTTC. This encodes CASREGQDPFYGYTF.